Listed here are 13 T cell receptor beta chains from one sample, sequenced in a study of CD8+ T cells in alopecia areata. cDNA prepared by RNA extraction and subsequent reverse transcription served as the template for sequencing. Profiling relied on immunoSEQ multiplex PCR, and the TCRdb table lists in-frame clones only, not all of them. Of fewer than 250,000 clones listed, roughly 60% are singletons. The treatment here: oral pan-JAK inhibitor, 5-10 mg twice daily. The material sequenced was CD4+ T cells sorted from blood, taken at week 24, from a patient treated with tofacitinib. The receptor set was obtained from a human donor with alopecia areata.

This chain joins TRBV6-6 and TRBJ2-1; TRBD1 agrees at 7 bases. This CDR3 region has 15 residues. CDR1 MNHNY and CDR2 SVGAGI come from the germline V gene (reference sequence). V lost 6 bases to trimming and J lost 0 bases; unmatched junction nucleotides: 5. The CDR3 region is CASRGTASSYNEQFF. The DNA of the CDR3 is TGTGCCAGCAGGGGGACAGCAAGCTCCTACAATGAGCAGTTCTTC.

The CDR3 DNA reads TGTGCCAGCAGCGCCCAGGTACAGGGGTACGAGCAGTACTTC. This encodes CASSAQVQGYEQYF. The chain joins TRBV9 to TRBJ2-7, with 7 bases aligning to TRBD1. Trimming took 3 bases from V and 4 from J; bases not matched to a gene: 7. The germline CDR1 and CDR2 sequences are SGDLS and YYNGEE. The CDR3 sequence is 14 residues long.

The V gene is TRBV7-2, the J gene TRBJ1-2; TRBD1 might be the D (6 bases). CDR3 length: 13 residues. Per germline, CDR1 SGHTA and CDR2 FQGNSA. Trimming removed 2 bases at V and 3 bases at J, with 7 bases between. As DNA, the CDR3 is TGTGCCAGCAGCTTATCAGGGGACTATGGCTACACCTTC. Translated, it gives CASSLSGDYGYTF.

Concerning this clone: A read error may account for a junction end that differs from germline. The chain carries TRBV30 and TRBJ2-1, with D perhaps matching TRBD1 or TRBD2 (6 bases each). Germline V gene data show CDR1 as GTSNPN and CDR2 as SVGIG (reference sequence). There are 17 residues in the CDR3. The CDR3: CAWSFAFRGGSYNEQLF. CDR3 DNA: TGTGCCTGGAGTTTTGCCTTCAGGGGAGGATCCTACAATGAGCAGCTCTTC.

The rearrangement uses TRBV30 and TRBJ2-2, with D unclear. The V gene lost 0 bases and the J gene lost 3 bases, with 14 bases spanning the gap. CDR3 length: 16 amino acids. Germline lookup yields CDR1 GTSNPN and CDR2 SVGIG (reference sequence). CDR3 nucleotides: TGTGCCTGGAGTGTACTCGGCCCGGCTGACACCGGGGAGCTGTTTTTT. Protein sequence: CAWSVLGPADTGELFF. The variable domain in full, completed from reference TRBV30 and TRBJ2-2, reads SQTIHQWPATLVQPVGSPLSLECTVEGTSNPNLYWYRQAAGRGLQLLFYSVGIGQISSEVPQNLSASRPQDRQFILSSKKLLLSDSGFYLCAWSVLGPADTGELFFGEGSRLTVL.

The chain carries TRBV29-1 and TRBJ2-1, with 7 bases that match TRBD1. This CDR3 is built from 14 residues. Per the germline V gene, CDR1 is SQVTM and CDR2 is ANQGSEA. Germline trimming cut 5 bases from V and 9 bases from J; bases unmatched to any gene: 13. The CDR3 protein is CSVPGTTPGGEQFF. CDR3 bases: TGCAGCGTTCCCGGGACAACCCCAGGGGGTGAGCAGTTCTTC.

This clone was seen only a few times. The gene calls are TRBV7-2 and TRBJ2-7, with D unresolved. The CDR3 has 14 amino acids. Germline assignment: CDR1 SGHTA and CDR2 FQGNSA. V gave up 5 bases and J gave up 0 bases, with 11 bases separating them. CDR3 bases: TGTGCCAGCAGCCCAGGCCTTCCCTCCTACGAGCAGTACTTC. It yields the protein CASSPGLPSYEQYF.

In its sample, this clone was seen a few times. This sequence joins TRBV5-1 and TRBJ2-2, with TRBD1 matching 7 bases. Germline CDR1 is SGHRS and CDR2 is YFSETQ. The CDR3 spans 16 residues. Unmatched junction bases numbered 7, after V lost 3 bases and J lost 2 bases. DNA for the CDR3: TGCGCCAGCAGCTGGGGGACAGTGAAAAACACCGGGGAGCTGTTTTTT. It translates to CASSWGTVKNTGELFF.

The CDR3 nucleotides read TGTGCCAGCAGTGAAGGGTTGGGTAGCGGGGGGTACAATGAGCAGTTCTTC. Its protein is CASSEGLGSGGYNEQFF. The rearrangement links TRBV2 to TRBJ2-1; 10 bases map to TRBD2. The CDR3 contains 17 residues. Germline CDR1 is SNHLY and CDR2 is FYNNEI. V trimming: 1 base; J trimming: 4 bases; junction bases outside the gene matches: 7.

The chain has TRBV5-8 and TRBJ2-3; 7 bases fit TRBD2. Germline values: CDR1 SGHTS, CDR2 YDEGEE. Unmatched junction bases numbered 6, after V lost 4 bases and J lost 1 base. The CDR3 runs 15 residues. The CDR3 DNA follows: TGTGCCAGCAGCCCCGGGACTACGGGCACAGATACGCAGTATTTT. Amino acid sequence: CASSPGTTGTDTQYF.

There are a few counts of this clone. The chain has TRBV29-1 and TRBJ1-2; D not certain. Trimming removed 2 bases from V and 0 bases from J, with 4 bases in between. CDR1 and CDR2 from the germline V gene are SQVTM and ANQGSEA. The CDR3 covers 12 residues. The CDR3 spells CSVELTNYGYTF. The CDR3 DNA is TGCAGCGTTGAACTGACTAACTATGGCTACACCTTC.

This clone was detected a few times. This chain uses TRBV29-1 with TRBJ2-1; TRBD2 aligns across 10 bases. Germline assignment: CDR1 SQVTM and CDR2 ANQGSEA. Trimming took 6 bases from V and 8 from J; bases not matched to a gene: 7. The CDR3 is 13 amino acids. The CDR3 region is CSVQRGGQDEQFF. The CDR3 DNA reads TGCAGCGTCCAGCGGGGGGGCCAGGATGAGCAGTTCTTC.

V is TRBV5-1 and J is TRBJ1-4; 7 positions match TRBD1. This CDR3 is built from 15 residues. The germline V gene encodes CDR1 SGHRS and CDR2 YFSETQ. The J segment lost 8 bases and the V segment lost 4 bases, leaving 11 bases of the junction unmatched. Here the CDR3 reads CASSLTGTDLEKLFF. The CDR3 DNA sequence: TGCGCCAGCAGCCTGACCGGGACAGACTTAGAAAAACTGTTTTTT.